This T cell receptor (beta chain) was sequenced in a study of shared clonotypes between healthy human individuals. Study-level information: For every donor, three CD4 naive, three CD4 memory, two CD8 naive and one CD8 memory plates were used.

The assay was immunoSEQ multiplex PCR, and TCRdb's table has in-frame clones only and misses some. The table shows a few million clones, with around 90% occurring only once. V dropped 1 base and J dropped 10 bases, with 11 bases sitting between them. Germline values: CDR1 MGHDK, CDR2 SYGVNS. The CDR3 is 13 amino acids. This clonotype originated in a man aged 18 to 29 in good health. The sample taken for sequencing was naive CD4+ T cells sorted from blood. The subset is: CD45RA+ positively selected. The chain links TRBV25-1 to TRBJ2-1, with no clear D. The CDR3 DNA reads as TGTGCCAGCAGTGAATCAAGTGGGCTGGAGCAGTTCTTC. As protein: CASSESSGLEQFF.